The 9 T cell receptor beta chains presented below share a single source sample, sequenced in a study of shared clonotypes between healthy human individuals. TCRdb keeps only in-frame clones here, not all; method: immunoSEQ multiplex PCR. The table records millions of clones, approximately 92% of them present only once. Sequenced input: naive CD4+ T cells sorted from blood. Subset here: CD45RA+ positively selected. The receptors were gathered from a man between 18 and 29 years old in good health.

CDR3 residues: CASSSGYQETQYF. DNA of the CDR3: TGTGCCAGCAGCTCAGGGTACCAAGAGACCCAGTACTTC. The chain joins TRBV9 to TRBJ2-5; weak D call: TRBD1 (5 bases). Trimming cost V 4 bases and J 0 bases, with 7 bases left between them. Per germline, CDR1 SGDLS and CDR2 YYNGEE. This CDR3 is built from 13 residues. Variable domain in full (rest from reference TRBV9 and TRBJ2-5): DSGVTQTPKHLITATGQRVTLRCSPRSGDLSVYWYQQSLDQGLQFLIQYYNGEERAKGNILERFSAQQFPDLHSELNLSSLELGDSALYFCASSSGYQETQYFGPGTRLLVL.

The rearrangement joins TRBV19 to TRBJ2-6; the D is unclear. Trimming took 3 bases from V and 4 from J, leaving 10 bases between them. This CDR3 is built from 15 residues. Germline CDR1 reads LNHDA; CDR2 reads SQIVND (reference sequence). The CDR3 sequence: CASSMHTLGANVLTF. The DNA of the CDR3 is TGTGCCAGTAGTATGCATACCCTGGGGGCCAACGTCCTGACTTTC.

The V and J genes are TRBV2 and TRBJ2-7; D might be TRBD1 (5 bases). Trimming shortened V by 7 bases and J by 4 bases, and 11 bases separated the two germline ends. Germline V lookup: CDR1 SNHLY, CDR2 FYNNEI. The CDR3 sequence is 12 residues long. The CDR3 is CASTQTVYEQYF. CDR3 sequence (DNA): TGTGCCAGCACCCAGACAGTTTACGAGCAGTACTTC.

The chain joins TRBV28 to TRBJ2-3; 11 bases are a match to TRBD2. Trimming cost V 4 bases and J 4 bases; bases outside gene matches: 7. Germline CDR1 reads MDHEN; CDR2 reads SYDVKM. The CDR3 runs 16 residues. CDR3 bases: TGTGCCAGCAGTTCCATAGCGGGGGGGCCACCAGATACGCAGTATTTT. Translation: CASSSIAGGPPDTQYF. Based on the CDR3 plus reference TRBV28 and TRBJ2-3, the full variable domain is DVKVTQSSRYLVKRTGEKVFLECVQDMDHENMFWYRQDPGLGLRLIYFSYDVKMKEKGDIPEGYSVSREKKERFSLILESASTNQTSMYLCASSSIAGGPPDTQYFGPGTRLTVL.

The CDR3 DNA is TGTGCCTATAGACAGGATGGCTACACCTTC. This translates into CAYRQDGYTF. This chain connects TRBV30 to TRBJ1-2; tentative D call: TRBD1 (6 bases). CDR3 size: 10 residues. The ends were cut back, 7 bases at V and 6 bases at J, with 9 bases in the middle. Per germline, CDR1 GTSNPN and CDR2 SVGIG (reference sequence). Variable domain in full (rest from reference TRBV30 and TRBJ1-2): SQTIHQWPATLVQPVGSPLSLECTVEGTSNPNLYWYRQAAGRGLQLLFYSVGIGQISSEVPQNLSASRPQDRQFILSSKKLLLSDSGFYLCAYRQDGYTFGSGTRLTVV.

The chain links TRBV29-1 to TRBJ2-7; D unclear. This CDR3 spans 13 amino acids. Germline V lookup: CDR1 SQVTM, CDR2 ANQGSEA. V was cut by 5 bases and J by 0 bases, with 11 bases left in between. The CDR3 DNA sequence: TGCAGCGTTTGGGCCCCGAGCTCCTACGAGCAGTACTTC. It encodes CSVWAPSSYEQYF.

This clone appeared once. J is TRBJ1-1 and V is TRBV18, with D uncertain. V gave up 6 bases and J gave up 1 base, with 9 bases separating them. CDR3 size: 13 residues. CDR1 is KGHSH, CDR2 LQKENI, per germline. CDR3 DNA: TGTGCCAGCTCGCTAGTTTCGAACACTGAAGCTTTCTTT. Encoded protein: CASSLVSNTEAFF.

The gene calls are TRBV4-1 and TRBJ1-4; 7 bases are shared with TRBD1. The V segment lost 1 base and the J segment 2 bases; nucleotides outside the gene matches: 4. This CDR3 region has 16 residues. Germline loops: CDR1 MGHRA, CDR2 YSYEKL. Here the CDR3 DNA reads TGCGCCAGCAGCCAAGGACAGGGTCCGACTAATGAAAAACTGTTTTTT. As protein: CASSQGQGPTNEKLFF.

J is TRBJ2-4 and V is TRBV4-3; D is unresolved. Between the trimmed V and J ends, which lost 7 bases and 2 bases, there was a span of 18 bases. The CDR3 contains 16 residues. Germline V gene sequence: CDR1 LGHNA, CDR2 YSLEER. The CDR3 DNA follows: TGCGCCAGCATCGCGACATCATCCGTCCCCAAAAACATTCAGTACTTC. Protein sequence: CASIATSSVPKNIQYF.